These 8 T cell receptor beta chains share one sample of origin, sequenced in a study of beta chain features in type 1 diabetes. The entirety of the isolated RNA underwent reverse transcription, so expressed TCRB transcripts were sequenced. Profiling relied on immunoSEQ multiplex PCR, and the TCRdb table lists in-frame clones only, not all of them. The profile shows some 150,000 clones, less than 15% of them singletons. General observations from the study: TCRB CDR3s from Type 1 diabetes patients were moderately but significantly shorter in all four CD4+ subsets.

For these TCRs, the target antigens are not known. The sample consisted of central memory CD4+ T cells from blood. Source of these receptors: a man aged 18 to 29 with type 1 diabetes.

Only a few counts were recorded for this clone. The V gene is TRBV18, the J gene TRBJ2-5, with D perhaps matching TRBD1 (5 bases). Germline CDR1 and CDR2: KGHSH and LQKENI. This CDR3 spans 14 amino acids. Trimming removed 1 base at V and 5 bases at J, with 11 bases between. The CDR3 DNA sequence: TGTGCCAGCTCACCACGCAGGGCGGAGGAGACCCAGTACTTC. This codes for CASSPRRAEETQYF.

A few counts support this clone. The chain combines TRBV30 with TRBJ2-7, with 7 bases identical to TRBD1. The CDR3 has 12 amino acids. The germline CDR1 and CDR2 sequences are GTSNPN and SVGIG (reference sequence). With V trimmed by 4 bases and J by 2 bases, 2 bases remained unmatched. The DNA of the CDR3 is TGTGCCTGGATGGGACAGACCTACGAGCAGTACTTC. Translating it yields CAWMGQTYEQYF.

There are many counts of this clone. In the same sample, other DNA sequences code for this CDR3. The DNA of the CDR3 is TGTGCCTGGAGTGCGGATAGCAATCAGCCCCAGCATTTT. It encodes CAWSADSNQPQHF. J is TRBJ1-5 and V is TRBV30; no clear D. This CDR3 is built from 13 residues. V dropped 1 base and J dropped 0 bases, with 4 bases sitting between them. Looked up from germline, CDR1 is GTSNPN and CDR2 is SVGIG (reference sequence).

This clone was seen only a few times. J is TRBJ1-6 and V is TRBV5-5; D ambiguous. This CDR3 has 15 residues. Germline lookup yields CDR1 SGHKS and CDR2 YYEKEE (reference sequence). V lost 0 bases and J lost 8, with 12 bases in between. Written as DNA, the CDR3 is TGTGCCAGCAGCTTGGTAGCCCCTGGGGATTCACCCCTCCACTTT. It yields the protein CASSLVAPGDSPLHF.

This clone came up a few times. This chain connects TRBV9 to TRBJ2-5, with D tentatively TRBD1 (6 bases). Germline CDR1 is SGDLS and CDR2 is YYNGEE. The ends were cut back, 4 bases at V and 5 bases at J, with 21 bases in the middle. The CDR3 spans 16 residues. This chain's CDR3 is CASSPGQYPVLETQYF. CDR3 in DNA: TGTGCCAGCAGCCCCGGACAGTACCCCGTTTTGGAGACCCAGTACTTC.

This clone has just a few counts. The V gene is TRBV6-5, the J gene TRBJ1-2; 9 nucleotides match TRBD1. The CDR3 has 15 residues. Germline CDR1 reads MNHEY; CDR2 reads SVGAGI. J lost 4 bases, V lost 2 bases, and 5 bases had no gene match. CDR3 amino acids: CASSYVTGGGYGYTF. The CDR3 region has the DNA TGTGCCAGCAGTTACGTGACAGGGGGTGGCTATGGCTACACCTTC.

V is TRBV19 and J is TRBJ1-2; D might be TRBD1 (6 bases). The CDR3 contains 13 residues. CDR1 LNHDA and CDR2 SQIVND come from the germline V gene (reference sequence). The V end lost 7 bases, the J end lost 7 bases, and 16 bases lay between the germline ends. In DNA, the CDR3 is TGTGCCAGTACCGGCGAGGGGGATGGTGGCTACACCTTC. It translates to CASTGEGDGGYTF.

This clone came up a few times. The J gene is TRBJ1-5, the V gene TRBV4-1; possibly TRBD1 for D (6 bases). V was clipped by 3 bases and J by 2 bases, with 17 bases between them. Germline CDR1 is MGHRA and CDR2 is YSYEKL. CDR3 length: 17 residues. The CDR3 DNA reads as TGCGCCAGCAGCCAGGGACATACTTTGGGGGGCAATCAGCCCCAGCATTTT. As protein: CASSQGHTLGGNQPQHF.